This entry lists 7 T cell receptor beta chains sequenced from one sample in a study of Ad26.COV2.S vaccination and SARS-CoV-2 variants. Stated treatment: some 20 received Ad26.COV2.S at low or high dose, single or two shots; five or six received placebo; per-sample allocation not given. All samples were drawn on day 63, counting from the first vaccine or placebo injection. TCRdb's table, derived via immunoSEQ multiplex PCR, lists solely in-frame clones and lacks some. The sample has about 350,000 clones, approximately 85% seen once. The material sequenced was peripheral blood, taken in a trial of Ad26.COV2.S vaccine versus placebo. The receptor source for this set is a person between 18 and 59 years old who received the Ad26.COV2.S COVID-19 vaccine or a placebo.

The V call is TRBV30, the J call TRBJ1-3; no clear D. The length of the CDR3 is 15 residues. V was shortened by 5 bases and J by 1 base, with 15 bases between the two germline ends. CDR1 is GTSNPN and CDR2 is SVGIG in the germline V gene (reference sequence). The CDR3 bases are TGTGCCTGGGTCCGCTTCTCAGGTTCTGGAAACACCATATATTTT. As protein: CAWVRFSGSGNTIYF.

This chain uses TRBV11-2 with TRBJ1-3; TRBD1 matches at 7 bases. V lost 4 bases, J lost 3 bases, and 9 bases stayed unmatched. This CDR3 has 16 residues. Germline V gene lookup returns CDR1 SGHAT and CDR2 FQNNGV. CDR3 region: CASSSQGVTRGNTIYF. In DNA, the CDR3 is TGTGCCAGCAGCTCTCAGGGGGTGACTCGTGGAAACACCATATATTTT.

In its sample, this clone was seen once. The V gene is TRBV11-2, the J gene TRBJ2-7; a possible D gene is TRBD2 (7 bases). Deletions cut 6 bases from V and 1 base from J, with 16 bases between. From germline, CDR1 is SGHAT and CDR2 FQNNGV. The CDR3 is 15 residues long. This CDR3 is CASRNVGGPSYEQYF. The CDR3 DNA reads TGTGCCAGCAGGAACGTGGGGGGGCCTTCCTACGAGCAGTACTTC.

The V and J genes are TRBV6-1 and TRBJ2-7; 7 nucleotides match TRBD2. The CDR3 is 15 residues long. Germline V gene data show CDR1 as MNHNS and CDR2 as SASEGT. The ends lost 8 bases at V and 6 bases at J; junction bases unmatched: 16. The CDR3 reads CASQASGLNGGEQYF. The CDR3, as DNA: TGTGCCAGCCAGGCTAGCGGACTAAACGGTGGCGAGCAGTACTTC.

V usage is TRBV28 and J usage is TRBJ2-1; 9 positions agree with TRBD2. V shed 6 bases, J shed 7 bases, and the junction held 16 bases outside the gene matches. Germline V gives CDR1 MDHEN, CDR2 SYDVKM. The CDR3 is 17 residues long. The CDR3 region has the DNA TGTGCCAGCAGCCCCCCCGGTGCTAGCGGGGACCTAAATGAGCAGTTCTTC. It yields the protein CASSPPGASGDLNEQFF.

This chain uses TRBV15 with TRBJ2-7, with 11 bases aligning to TRBD1. This CDR3 contains 16 residues. J lost 9 bases, V lost 2 bases, and 12 bases had no gene match. Germline V CDR1 and CDR2: LNHNV, YYDKDF (reference sequence). The CDR3 spells CATSRSSGTGGDWQYF. CDR3 coding DNA: TGTGCCACCAGCAGATCCTCCGGGACAGGGGGGGATTGGCAGTACTTC.

The chain employs TRBV7-6 and TRBJ2-1; 9 nucleotides agree with TRBD2. With 3 bases clipped from V and 1 base from J, the junction kept 4 bases outside the gene matches. CDR1 SGHVS and CDR2 FNYEAQ come from the germline V gene. The CDR3 runs to 16 residues. The CDR3 reads CASSLSGGSSYNEQFF. The CDR3 bases are TGTGCCAGCAGCTTGAGCGGGGGGTCGTCCTACAATGAGCAGTTCTTC. Looking up the rest from reference TRBV7-6 and TRBJ2-1 gives the full variable domain: GAGVSQSPRYKVTKRGQDVALRCDPISGHVSLYWYRQALGQGPEFLTYFNYEAQQDKSGLPNDRFSAERPEGSISTLTIQRTEQRDSAMYRCASSLSGGSSYNEQFFGPGTRLTVL.